This is a list of T cell receptor beta chains from one sample in a study of OX40 agonist ivuxolimab in advanced cancers. Data came from immunoSEQ multiplex PCR; TCRdb stores just in-frame clones and leaves some out. The data hold 45,000 to 60,000 clones, with 85% to 90% observed a single time. Specimen: CD4+ or CD8+ T cells sorted from blood, collected in a trial of the OX40 agonist ivuxolimab. The receptors shown here come from an adult with an advanced solid tumor such as melanoma, head and neck, liver or kidney cancer. Both conserved end residues are part of each CDR3. A D gene is named only where the DNA matches it firmly. Clone size is not always given. Where it is, it says once, few, many or a class for expanded clones.

>NA|NA|TRBV5-1|TRBJ2-6
CASSPGTGANVLTF
TGCGCCAGCAGCCCGGGGACAGGGGCCAACGTCCTGACTTTC
>NA|NA|TRBV6-9|TRBJ2-5
CASSESQETQYF
TGTGCCAGCAGTGAAAGCCAAGAGACCCAGTACTTC
>NA|once|TRBV9|TRBJ2-7
CASSVAGFEEQYF
TGTGCCAGCAGCGTAGCGGGTTTTGAGGAGCAGTACTTC
>NA|NA|TRBV5-1|TRBJ2-3
CASSTTGRGTDTQYF
TGCGCCAGCAGCACGACAGGGAGGGGCACAGATACGCAGTATTTT
>TRBD1|NA|TRBV9|TRBJ1-3
CASSVGGQGFNTIYF
TGTGCCAGCAGCGTAGGGGGACAGGGTTTCAACACCATATATTTT
>TRBD1|NA|TRBV9|TRBJ2-7
CASSPRQGVYEQYF
TGTGCCAGCAGCCCCAGACAGGGAGTCTACGAGCAGTACTTC
>TRBD1|NA|TRBV11-2|TRBJ2-1
CASSLGTGVNEQFF
TGTGCCAGCAGCTTAGGGACAGGGGTCAATGAGCAGTTCTTC
>NA|NA|TRBV6-5|TRBJ1-2
CASSYAQFSSGYTF
TGTGCCAGCAGTTACGCCCAATTCTCGTCTGGCTACACCTTC
>TRBD2|NA|TRBV19|TRBJ2-7
CASRSGSSYEQYF
TGTGCCAGTAGAAGCGGGAGTTCCTACGAGCAGTACTTC
>NA|NA|TRBV7-9|TRBJ1-1
CASSLGGGVMNTEAFF
TGTGCCAGCAGCTTAGGGGGAGGGGTCATGAACACTGAAGCTTTCTTT
>TRBD1|NA|TRBV7-2|TRBJ2-7
CASSYQTGGYEQYF
TGTGCCAGCAGCTACCAGACAGGGGGCTACGAGCAGTACTTC
>TRBD1|NA|TRBV4-1|TRBJ2-1
CASTRQGASKNEQFF
TGCGCCAGCACTCGACAGGGGGCGTCGAAGAATGAGCAGTTCTTC
>NA|NA|TRBV6-5|TRBJ2-2
CASSSPDRYTGELFF
TGTGCCAGCAGTTCACCGGACAGATACACCGGGGAGCTGTTTTTT
>NA|NA|TRBV2|TRBJ2-1
CASSEIYEQFF
TGTGCCAGCAGTGAGATCTATGAGCAGTTCTTC
>NA|NA|TRBV27|TRBJ1-5
CASSLYSEQPQHF
TGTGCCAGCAGTTTATATTCTGAACAGCCCCAGCATTTT
>NA|NA|TRBV7-9|TRBJ1-1
CASRSGRVNSEAFF
TGTGCCAGCAGGTCGGGGAGGGTGAACTCTGAAGCTTTCTTT
>NA|NA|TRBV7-3|TRBJ2-6
CASSLPTVYGANVLTF
TGTGCCAGCAGCTTACCGACAGTGTATGGGGCCAACGTCCTGACTTTC
>TRBD2|NA|TRBV30|TRBJ2-5
CAWSRLAVAGETQYF
TGTGCCTGGAGTAGACTAGCGGTAGCGGGAGAGACCCAGTACTTC
>TRBD2|NA|TRBV5-5|TRBJ2-2
CASSLLAGVSGELFF
TGTGCCAGCAGCTTACTAGCGGGAGTCAGCGGGGAGCTGTTTTTT